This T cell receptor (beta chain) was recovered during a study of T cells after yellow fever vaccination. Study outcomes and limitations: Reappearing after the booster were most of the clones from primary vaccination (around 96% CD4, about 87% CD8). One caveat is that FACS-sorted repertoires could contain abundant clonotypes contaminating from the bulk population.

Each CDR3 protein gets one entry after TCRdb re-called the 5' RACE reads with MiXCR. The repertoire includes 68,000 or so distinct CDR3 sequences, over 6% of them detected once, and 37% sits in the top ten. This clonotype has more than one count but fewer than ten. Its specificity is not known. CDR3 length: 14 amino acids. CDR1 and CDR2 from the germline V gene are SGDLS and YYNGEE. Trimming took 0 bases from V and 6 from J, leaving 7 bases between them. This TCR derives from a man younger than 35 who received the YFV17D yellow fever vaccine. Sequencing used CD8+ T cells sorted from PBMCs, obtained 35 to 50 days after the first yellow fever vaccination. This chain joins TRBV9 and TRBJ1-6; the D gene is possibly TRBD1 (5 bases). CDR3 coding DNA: TGTGCCAGCAGCGTAGGCAGGGTTAATTCACCCCTCCACTTT. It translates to CASSVGRVNSPLHF.